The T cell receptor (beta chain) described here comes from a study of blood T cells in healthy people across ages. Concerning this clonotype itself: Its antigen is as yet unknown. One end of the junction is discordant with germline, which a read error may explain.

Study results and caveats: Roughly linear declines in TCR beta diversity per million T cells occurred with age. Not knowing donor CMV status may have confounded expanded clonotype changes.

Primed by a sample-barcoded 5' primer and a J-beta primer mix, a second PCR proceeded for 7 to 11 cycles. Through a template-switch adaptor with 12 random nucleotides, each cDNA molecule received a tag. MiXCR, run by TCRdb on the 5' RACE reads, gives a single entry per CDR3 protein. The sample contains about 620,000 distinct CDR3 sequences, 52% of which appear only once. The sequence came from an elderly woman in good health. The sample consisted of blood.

CDR3 coding DNA: TGTGCCAGCAGCTTAGTGGGCATGCTCGGGGTTAGCACAAATACGCAGTATTTT. Translated, it gives CASSLVGMLGVSTNTQYF. The chain is built from TRBV5-4 and TRBJ2-3; weak D call: TRBD2 (5 bases). Looked up from germline, CDR1 is SGHNT and CDR2 is YYREEE (reference sequence). This CDR3 has 18 residues.